The 6 T cell receptor beta chains below were found in one sample sequenced in a study of T cell changes during pregnancy in multiple sclerosis. Using immunoSEQ multiplex PCR, the repertoire was profiled, and TCRdb retains in-frame clones only, with some absent. The table includes over 90,000 clones, roughly 93% detected once. Here the sequenced sample was peripheral blood, taken after pregnancy. The receptors originated from a female donor with multiple sclerosis, enrolled in a pregnancy study.

The rearrangement joins TRBV7-9 to TRBJ2-1, with 7 positions matching TRBD2. Losses at the gene ends were 6 bases for V and 2 bases for J; bases not matched to a gene: 7. The CDR3 totals 15 residues. CDR1 and CDR2 (germline): SEHNR, FQNEAQ (reference sequence). CDR3 nucleotide sequence: TGTGCCAGCAGGGGGGAGGGGCCGACCTACAATGAGCAGTTCTTC. Its protein product is CASRGEGPTYNEQFF. Filled out from reference TRBV7-9 and TRBJ2-1, the complete variable domain reads DTGVSQNPRHKITKRGQNVTFRCDPISEHNRLYWYRQTLGQGPEFLTYFQNEAQLEKSRLLSDRFSAERPKGSFSTLEIQRTEQGDSAMYLCASRGEGPTYNEQFFGPGTRLTVL.

The V gene is TRBV27, the J gene TRBJ2-7, with D maybe TRBD1 (6 bases). There are 13 residues in the CDR3. Trimming left V 10 bases short and J 1 base short, with 14 bases between. CDR1 is MNHEY, CDR2 SMNVEV, per germline (reference sequence). The DNA for the CDR3 is TGTGCCACCAGGGGCGACAGTTCCTACGAGCAGTACTTC. It is translated as CATRGDSSYEQYF.

This clone was recorded many times. The rearrangement uses TRBV5-1 and TRBJ1-1; 9 nucleotides match TRBD1. The CDR3 consists of 14 residues. With V trimmed by 1 base and J by 3 bases, 1 base remained unmatched. Germline V CDR1 and CDR2: SGHRS, YFSETQ. As DNA, the CDR3 is TGCGCCAGCAGCTTGTGGACAGGGGACACTGAAGCTTTCTTT. It yields the protein CASSLWTGDTEAFF.

V is TRBV7-2 and J is TRBJ1-2; D is possibly TRBD1 (5 bases). Germline CDR1 SGHTA, CDR2 FQGNSA. CDR3 length equals 11 residues. Trimming pared 6 bases from V and 8 bases from J, leaving 10 bases between. CDR3 residues: CASRGGVGYTF. The CDR3 coding sequence is TGTGCCAGCAGAGGAGGGGTGGGCTACACCTTC.

V gene TRBV7-6 combines with J gene TRBJ2-7, with D perhaps matching TRBD1 (6 bases). Germline CDR1 is SGHVS and CDR2 is FNYEAQ. Trimming removed 4 bases from V and 4 bases from J, with 14 bases in between. CDR3 length: 14 residues. In DNA, the CDR3 is TGTGCCAGCAGCTCCCTAGACAGGACGTACGAGCAGTACTTC. Encoded protein: CASSSLDRTYEQYF. The full variable domain, rest sourced from reference TRBV7-6 and TRBJ2-7, is GAGVSQSPRYKVTKRGQDVALRCDPISGHVSLYWYRQALGQGPEFLTYFNYEAQQDKSGLPNDRFSAERPEGSISTLTIQRTEQRDSAMYRCASSSLDRTYEQYFGPGTRLTVT.

The chain recombines TRBV15 with TRBJ1-1; perhaps TRBD1 as D (6 bases). CDR3 length: 14 residues. Germline loops: CDR1 LNHNV, CDR2 YYDKDF (reference sequence). Trimming removed 6 bases at V and 0 bases at J, with 11 bases between. CDR3 loop: CATRGQIMNTEAFF. The DNA of the CDR3 is TGTGCCACCAGAGGACAGATTATGAACACTGAAGCTTTCTTT.